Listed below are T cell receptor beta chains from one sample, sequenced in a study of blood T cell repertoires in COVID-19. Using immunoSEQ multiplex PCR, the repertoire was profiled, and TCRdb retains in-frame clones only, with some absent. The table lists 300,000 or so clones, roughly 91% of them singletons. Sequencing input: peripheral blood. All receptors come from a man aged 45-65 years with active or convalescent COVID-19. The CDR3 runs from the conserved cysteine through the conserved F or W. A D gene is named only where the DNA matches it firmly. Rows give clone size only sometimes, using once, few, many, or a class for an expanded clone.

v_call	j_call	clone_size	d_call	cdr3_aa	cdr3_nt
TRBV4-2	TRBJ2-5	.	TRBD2	CASSQGLASETQYF	TGTGCCAGCAGCCAAGGACTAGCGTCGGAGACCCAGTACTTC
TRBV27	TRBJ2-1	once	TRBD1	CASSQPGQRSYNEQFF	TGTGCCAGCAGTCAACCGGGACAGCGCTCCTACAATGAGCAGTTCTTC
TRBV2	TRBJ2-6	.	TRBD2	CASTPTLAGVGANVLTF	TGTGCCAGCACCCCCACGCTTGCGGGGGTTGGGGCCAACGTCCTGACTTTC
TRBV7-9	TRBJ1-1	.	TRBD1	CASSSQGADTEAFF	TGTGCCAGCAGCTCCCAGGGGGCAGACACTGAAGCTTTCTTT
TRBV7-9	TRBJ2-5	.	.	CASSLQGETQYF	TGTGCCAGCAGCTTACAGGGGGAGACCCAGTACTTC
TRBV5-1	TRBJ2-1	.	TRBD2	CASHSGMGYNEQFF	TGCGCCAGTCATAGCGGGATGGGTTACAATGAGCAGTTCTTC
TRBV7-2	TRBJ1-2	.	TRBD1	CASSLGPLGGFNYGYTF	TGTGCCAGCAGCTTAGGGCCTCTAGGGGGCTTTAACTATGGCTACACCTTC
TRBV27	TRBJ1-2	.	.	CASSHPGGYGYTF	TGTGCCAGCAGCCACCCGGGTGGGTATGGCTACACCTTC
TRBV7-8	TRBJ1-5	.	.	CASSLNRVNQPQHF	TGTGCCAGCAGCTTGAACAGGGTCAACCAGCCCCAGCATTTT
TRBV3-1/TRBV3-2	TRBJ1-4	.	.	CASSRSWGATNEKLFF	TGTGCCAGCAGCCGTTCGTGGGGCGCGACTAATGAAAAACTGTTTTTT
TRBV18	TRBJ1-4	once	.	CASSELVTTSGDEKLFF	TGTGCCAGCTCGGAACTCGTGACCACCAGCGGGGATGAAAAACTGTTTTTT
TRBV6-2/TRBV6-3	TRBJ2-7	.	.	CASSFAAYSYEQYF	TGTGCCAGCAGTTTTGCGGCGTACTCCTACGAGCAGTACTTC
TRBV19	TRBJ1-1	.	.	CASTQGGADTEAFF	TGTGCCAGTACCCAGGGTGGTGCGGACACTGAAGCTTTCTTT
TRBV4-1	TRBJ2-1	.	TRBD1	CASSQDPTGTHNEQFF	TGCGCCAGCAGCCAAGATCCGACAGGGACCCACAATGAGCAGTTCTTC
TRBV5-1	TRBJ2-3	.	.	CASSRPASTDTQYF	TGCGCCAGCAGTCGCCCAGCGAGCACAGATACGCAGTATTTT
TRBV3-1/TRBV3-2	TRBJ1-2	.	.	CASRRGVSHGNYGYTF	TGTGCCAGCAGACGGGGGGTAAGCCACGGGAACTATGGCTACACCTTC
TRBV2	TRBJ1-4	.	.	CASGKGESEKLFF	TGTGCCAGCGGTAAAGGGGAGAGTGAAAAACTGTTTTTT
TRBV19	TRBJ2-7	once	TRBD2	CASRESGSKSKQYF	TGTGCCAGTAGAGAAAGCGGGAGTAAGTCGAAGCAGTACTTC
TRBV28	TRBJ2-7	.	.	CASSSQAITYEQYF	TGTGCCAGCAGTTCCCAGGCCATAACCTACGAGCAGTACTTC
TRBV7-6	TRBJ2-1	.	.	CASSLAGSSYNEQFF	TGTGCCAGCAGCCTCGCGGGTAGCTCCTACAATGAGCAGTTCTTC
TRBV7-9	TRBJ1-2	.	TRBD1	CASSFGGTGGGYTF	TGTGCCAGCAGCTTTGGCGGGACAGGGGGAGGCTACACCTTC
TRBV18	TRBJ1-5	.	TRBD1	CASSPGDRGEWQPQHF	TGTGCCAGCTCACCGGGGGACAGGGGAGAATGGCAGCCCCAGCATTTT
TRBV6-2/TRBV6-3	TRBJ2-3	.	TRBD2	CASSPRAGGAGTQYF	TGTGCCAGCAGTCCCCGAGCGGGGGGAGCGGGTACGCAGTATTTT
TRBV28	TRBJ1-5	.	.	CASSLLGGNQPQHF	TGTGCCAGCAGTTTACTCGGGGGGAATCAGCCCCAGCATTTT
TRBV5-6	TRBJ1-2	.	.	CASSLLSPGYGYTF	TGTGCCAGCAGCTTATTGTCCCCAGGGTATGGCTACACCTTC
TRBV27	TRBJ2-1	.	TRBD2	CASSQGLAGAYLYNEQFF	TGTGCCAGCAGTCAGGGACTAGCGGGAGCTTACCTTTACAATGAGCAGTTCTTC
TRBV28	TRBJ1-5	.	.	CASTNPGGGNQPQHF	TGTGCCAGCACCAATCCGGGGGGAGGCAATCAGCCCCAGCATTTT
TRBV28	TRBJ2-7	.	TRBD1	CASSSVGQGAYEQYF	TGTGCCAGCAGTTCCGTAGGACAGGGGGCATACGAGCAGTACTTC
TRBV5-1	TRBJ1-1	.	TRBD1	CASRIDGQGAGAFF	TGCGCCAGCAGGATAGATGGACAGGGGGCCGGGGCTTTCTTT
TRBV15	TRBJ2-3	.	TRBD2	CATSPPRVRAGVADTQYF	TGTGCCACCAGCCCCCCCCGGGTACGCGCGGGAGTGGCAGATACGCAGTATTTT
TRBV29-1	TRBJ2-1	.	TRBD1	CSVDRGDRGFGNEQFF	TGCAGCGTTGATCGCGGCGACAGGGGCTTCGGCAATGAGCAGTTCTTC
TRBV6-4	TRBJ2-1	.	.	CASSDGGPNEQFF	TGTGCCAGCAGTGACGGAGGGCCCAATGAGCAGTTCTTC
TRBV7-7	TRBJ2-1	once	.	CASSTQPGDYNEQFF	TGTGCTAGCAGCACCCAGCCGGGGGACTACAATGAGCAGTTCTTC
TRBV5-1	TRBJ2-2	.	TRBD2	CASGTSVQDTGELFF	TGCGCCAGCGGAACTAGCGTTCAGGACACCGGGGAGCTGTTTTTT
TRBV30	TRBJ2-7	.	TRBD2	CAWSLGTSYRQYF	TGTGCCTGGAGTCTCGGGACTAGCTATCGGCAGTACTTC
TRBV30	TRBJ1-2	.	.	CAWSAKTGGWNNYGYTF	TGTGCCTGGAGTGCAAAGACGGGCGGGTGGAACAACTATGGCTACACCTTC
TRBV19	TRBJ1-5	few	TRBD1	CASSMGTGEAQPQHF	TGTGCCAGTAGTATGGGAACAGGGGAGGCACAGCCCCAGCATTTT
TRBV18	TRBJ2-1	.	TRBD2	CASSPASGGAFNEQFF	TGTGCCAGCTCACCAGCTAGCGGGGGGGCTTTCAATGAGCAGTTCTTC